This T cell receptor beta chain was documented in a study of somatic mutations in cytotoxic T cells in rheumatoid arthritis. As for the study in general: Prior to any treatment and right after diagnosis, patient blood (approximately 29 ml EDTA) was drawn. Certain T-cell populations stained with V beta antibodies were FACS-sorted to nearly 100% purity, and V beta1+ cells were TCRB-sequenced. Overall study findings and caveats: There were about an eighth of the roughly 60 patients in whom the largest CD8+ clone exceeded 20% of CD8+ cells.

The CDR3 length is 14 residues. The V gene lost 4 bases and the J gene lost 5 bases, with 13 bases spanning the gap. CDR1 and CDR2 from the germline V gene are SGHDT and YYEEEE. In its sample, this clone was seen a few times. Its target is unknown. The method was immunoSEQ multiplex PCR; TCRdb's version includes in-frame clones alone and lacks a portion of them. Found here are roughly 5,000 clones, around 73% of them singletons; the top ten hold more than 25%. The sample taken for sequencing was CD8+ T cells sorted from blood. This chain uses TRBV5-6 with TRBJ1-5, with D hard to call. This TCR derives from an adult with rheumatoid arthritis. This chain's CDR3 is CASSRTAGYQPQHF. The DNA for the CDR3 is TGTGCCAGCAGCCGGACGGCGGGCTATCAGCCCCAGCATTTT. The full variable domain, with the rest looked up from reference TRBV5-6 and TRBJ1-5, is DAGVTQSPTHLIKTRGQQVTLRCSPKSGHDTVSWYQQALGQGPQFIFQYYEEEERQRGNFPDRFSGHQFPNYSSELNVNALLLGDSALYLCASSRTAGYQPQHFGDGTRLSIL.